This entry lists 20 T cell receptor beta chains sequenced from one sample in a study of blood T cells in healthy people across ages (dated by TCRdb to between 2014 and 2016). The protocol used for the library was 5' RACE. Sequenced on an Illumina HiSeq 2500. A second PCR of about 6 to 11 cycles was performed with a sample-barcoded 5' primer and a J-beta primer mix. TCRdb reran the public reads through fastp at Q25 and MiXCR, keeping productive beta chains. Each CDR3 protein gets just one entry, which takes the most common genes and DNA from the rows behind it. This sample holds roughly 830,000 distinct CDR3 sequences; around 62% were observed only once. The ten most abundant clones make up around a quarter of the sample. The sample was blood. Source of these receptors: a man under 40 in good health.

Only one count was recorded for this clonotype. The CDR3 DNA reads as TGTGCCAGCCCCGTTCATCACGGAAAGGCCTACGAGCAGTACTTC. Its protein product is CASPVHHGKAYEQYF. V is TRBV27 and J is TRBJ2-5; D is ambiguous. The J call may be in error: the DNA end matches TRBJ2-7 better. Germline CDR1 is MNHEY and CDR2 is SMNVEV (reference sequence). The CDR3 loop spans 15 amino acids.

The table lists this clonotype with a count of one. The V call is TRBV7-3, the J call TRBJ2-1, with D unclear. V lost 2 bases, J lost 12 bases, and 11 bases lay in between. The CDR3 runs 12 residues. Germline-derived CDR1 and CDR2 are SGHTA and FQGTGA. The CDR3 is CASSLSRDTQFF. The CDR3 bases are TGTGCCAGCAGCTTATCCCGAGATACGCAGTTCTTC.

By its share, this clonotype is medium-sized (0.01 to 0.1%). This sequence joins TRBV3-1 and TRBJ2-7; D may be TRBD2 (6 bases). The CDR3 totals 14 residues. Germline lookup yields CDR1 LGHDT and CDR2 YNNKEL (reference sequence). Trimming pared 5 bases from V and 9 bases from J, leaving 20 bases between. CDR3: CASSNRDSFNGQYF. CDR3 in DNA: TGTGCCAGCAGCAACCGGGACTCCTTTAACGGGCAGTACTTC.

The chain links TRBV4-2 to TRBJ2-1, with 13 nucleotides matching TRBD2. V was pared by 1 base and J by 0 bases, with 6 bases of the junction left unmatched. Per germline, CDR1 LGHNA and CDR2 YNFKEQ. The length of the CDR3 is 19 residues. The CDR3 loop is CASSQGEGLAGFSYNEQFF. As DNA, the CDR3 is TGTGCCAGCAGCCAAGGCGAGGGACTAGCGGGGTTCTCCTACAATGAGCAGTTCTTC.

This chain links TRBV9 with TRBJ2-3, with D perhaps TRBD1 or TRBD2 (5 bases each). V dropped 0 bases and J dropped 0 bases, with 11 bases sitting between them. Germline CDR1 reads SGDLS; CDR2 reads YYNGEE. The CDR3 has 16 amino acids. The CDR3 region has the DNA TGTGCCAGCAGCGTAGACGGGGCCTCTAGCACAGATACGCAGTATTTT. This translates into CASSVDGASSTDTQYF.

J is TRBJ1-1 and V is TRBV6-6; 7 bases are shared with TRBD1. The CDR3 runs to 13 residues. V trimming: 7 bases; J trimming: 3 bases; junction bases outside the gene matches: 5. Germline CDR1 and CDR2: MNHNY and SVGAGI (reference sequence). CDR3 DNA sequence: TGTGCCAGCACCGTGAGGGGGCACACTGAAGCTTTCTTT. Translated: CASTVRGHTEAFF.

The genes are TRBV28 and TRBJ2-5; no firm D call. Judging by the DNA end, TRBJ2-7 fits better; the J call may be wrong. This CDR3 has 13 residues. Germline CDR1 and CDR2: MDHEN and SYDVKM. The CDR3 sequence: CASKIEATYEQYF. In nucleotides, the CDR3 is TGTGCCAGCAAAATAGAGGCAACCTACGAGCAGTACTTC.

The chain joins TRBV20-1 to TRBJ2-5; 10 nucleotides match TRBD2. The ends lost 6 bases at V and 4 bases at J; junction bases unmatched: 11. Per the germline V gene, CDR1 is DFQATT and CDR2 is SNEGSKA (reference sequence). The CDR3 consists of 15 residues. CDR3: CSATPLAGVVETQYF. The CDR3 nucleotides are TGCAGTGCCACCCCCCTAGCGGGGGTCGTAGAGACCCAGTACTTC.

The chain links TRBV25-1 to TRBJ2-5, with a possible D match to TRBD1 (5 bases). The CDR3 totals 13 residues. The germline V gene has CDR1 MGHDK and CDR2 SYGVNS. Trimming cost V 7 bases and J 0 bases, with 9 bases left between them. This CDR3 is CASTRVDQETQYF. DNA for the CDR3: TGTGCCAGCACCAGGGTGGACCAAGAGACCCAGTACTTC. The variable domain in full, completed from reference TRBV25-1 and TRBJ2-5, reads EADIYQTPRYLVIGTGKKITLECSQTMGHDKMYWYQQDPGMELHLIHYSYGVNSTEKGDLSSESTVSRIRTEHFPLTLESARPSHTSQYLCASTRVDQETQYFGPGTRLLVL.

The sample holds one count of this clonotype. This rearrangement joins TRBV7-3 to TRBJ2-3, with 9 bases matching TRBD2. Germline CDR1 and CDR2: SGHTA and FQGTGA. The CDR3 has 15 amino acids. The J segment lost 4 bases and the V segment lost 1 base, leaving 3 bases of the junction unmatched. CDR3 coding DNA: TGTGCCAGCAGCTTAAACGCGGGAGGGTCAGATACGCAGTATTTT. Encoded protein: CASSLNAGGSDTQYF. The whole variable domain, filled in from reference TRBV7-3 and TRBJ2-3, reads GAGVSQTPSNKVTEKGKYVELRCDPISGHTALYWYRQSLGQGPEFLIYFQGTGAADDSGLPNDRFFAVRPEGSVSTLKIQRTERGDSAVYLCASSLNAGGSDTQYFGPGTRLTVL.

The V gene is TRBV18, the J gene TRBJ1-2; no reliable D call. The CDR3 spans 14 residues. The V gene lost 0 bases and the J gene lost 6 bases, with 11 bases spanning the gap. The germline V gene encodes CDR1 KGHSH and CDR2 LQKENI. CDR3 sequence reads: CASSPPWEYDGYTF. For the CDR3, the DNA is TGTGCCAGCTCACCACCGTGGGAATACGATGGCTACACCTTC.

This clonotype occurred a few times. The CDR3 reads CASSPSIVEPGYTF. The CDR3 DNA follows: TGTGCCAGCAGCCCGTCGATCGTTGAGCCTGGCTACACCTTC. The V and J genes are TRBV4-2 and TRBJ1-2; D is undetermined. This CDR3 is built from 14 residues. V was clipped by 4 bases and J by 7 bases, with 16 bases between them. Germline V gives CDR1 LGHNA, CDR2 YNFKEQ.

The chain carries TRBV2 and TRBJ2-6; a weak D match, TRBD1 (6 bases). Trimming took off 11 bases at V and 0 bases at J, with 14 bases between the two ends. Germline V gene lookup returns CDR1 SNHLY and CDR2 FYNNEI. The CDR3 is made up of 15 amino acids. The CDR3 bases are TGTGCCGTTGACAGGCTACTCTCTGGGGCCAACGTCCTGACTTTC. The encoded protein is CAVDRLLSGANVLTF. The variable domain in full, with the rest retrieved from reference TRBV2 and TRBJ2-6, is EPEVTQTPSHQVTQMGQEVILRCVPISNHLYFYWYRQILGQKVEFLVSFYNNEISEKSEIFDDQFSVERPDGSNFTLKIRSTKLEDSAMYFCAVDRLLSGANVLTFGAGSRLTVL.

This clonotype has at least ten counts. This chain joins TRBV5-1 and TRBJ2-1; D is unresolved. CDR1 is SGHRS, CDR2 YFSETQ, per germline. Deletions cut 0 bases from V and 8 bases from J, with 6 bases between. This CDR3 comprises 12 residues. The CDR3 loop is CASSLVGYEQFF. DNA of the CDR3: TGCGCCAGCAGCTTGGTTGGATATGAGCAGTTCTTC.

The V and J genes are TRBV12-3 or TRBV12-4 and TRBJ2-7; possible D gene TRBD1, 5 bases. The CDR3 is 14 amino acids. Deletions cut 1 base from V and 10 bases from J, with 17 bases between. The CDR3 spells CASSLETVQEIQYF. The CDR3 nucleotides are TGTGCCAGCAGTTTAGAGACAGTCCAAGAGATCCAGTACTTC.

This CDR3 is CASSQEGTGIYEQYF. CDR3 sequence (DNA): TGCGCCAGCAGCCAAGAAGGGACAGGGATCTACGAGCAGTACTTC. The chain has TRBV4-3 and TRBJ2-7; 9 bases are shared with TRBD1. Germline V gene sequence: CDR1 LGHNA, CDR2 YSLEER. The V gene end was trimmed by 0 bases and the J gene end by 3 bases; junction bases not matched to a gene: 3. The CDR3 runs 15 residues.

This chain uses TRBV29-1 with TRBJ2-7; maybe TRBD1 (6 bases). The V end lost 6 bases, the J end lost 6 bases, and 15 bases lay between the germline ends. This CDR3 has 12 residues. Germline V lookup: CDR1 SQVTM, CDR2 ANQGSEA. The chain's CDR3 is CSVRPGVGEQYF. CDR3 sequence (DNA): TGCAGCGTAAGACCAGGGGTCGGCGAGCAGTACTTC.

V is TRBV4-2 and J is TRBJ2-7; D not certain. This CDR3 is built from 11 residues. CDR1 and CDR2 (germline): LGHNA, YNFKEQ. Trimming stripped 0 bases from V and 10 bases from J, with 7 bases between. The CDR3 sequence is CASSQDATQYF. The CDR3 nucleotides are TGTGCCAGCAGCCAAGACGCCACCCAGTACTTC.

V gene TRBV9 combines with J gene TRBJ2-6; D is unclear. CDR3 length equals 16 residues. Trimming removed 3 bases at V and 0 bases at J, with 10 bases between. Germline V gene lookup returns CDR1 SGDLS and CDR2 YYNGEE. Written as DNA, the CDR3 is TGTGCCAGCAGCGCAAGACAAGTCTCTGGGGCCAACGTCCTGACTTTC. It is translated as CASSARQVSGANVLTF.

The rearrangement links TRBV7-2 to TRBJ2-2; D is undetermined. The CDR3 extends over 14 amino acids. V lost 4 bases to trimming and J lost 3 bases, with 9 bases between them. The germline V gene encodes CDR1 SGHTA and CDR2 FQGNSA. DNA of the CDR3: TGTGCCAGCAGCTCTGGACCCTACACCGGGGAGCTGTTTTTT. This encodes CASSSGPYTGELFF.